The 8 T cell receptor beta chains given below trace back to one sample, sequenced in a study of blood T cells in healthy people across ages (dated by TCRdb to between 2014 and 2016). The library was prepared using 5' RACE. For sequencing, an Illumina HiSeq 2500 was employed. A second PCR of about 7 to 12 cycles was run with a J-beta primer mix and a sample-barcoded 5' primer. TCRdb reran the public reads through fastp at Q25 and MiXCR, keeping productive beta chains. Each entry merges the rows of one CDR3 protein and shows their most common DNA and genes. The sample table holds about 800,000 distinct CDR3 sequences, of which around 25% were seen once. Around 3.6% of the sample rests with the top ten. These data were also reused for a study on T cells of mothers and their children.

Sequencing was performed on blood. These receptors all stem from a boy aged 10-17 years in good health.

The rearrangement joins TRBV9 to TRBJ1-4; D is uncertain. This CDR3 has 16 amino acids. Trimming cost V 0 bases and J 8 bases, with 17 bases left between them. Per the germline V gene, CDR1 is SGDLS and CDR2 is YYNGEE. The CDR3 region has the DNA TGTGCCAGCAGCGTAGTTGGCAGCAACATCGGGGAAAAACTGTTTTTT. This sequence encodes CASSVVGSNIGEKLFF.

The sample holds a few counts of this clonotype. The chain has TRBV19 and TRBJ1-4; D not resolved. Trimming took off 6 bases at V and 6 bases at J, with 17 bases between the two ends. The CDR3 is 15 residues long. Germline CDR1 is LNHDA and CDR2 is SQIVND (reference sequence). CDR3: CASRIVVRRDEKLFF. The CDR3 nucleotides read TGTGCCAGTAGAATCGTGGTCAGAAGAGATGAAAAACTGTTTTTT.

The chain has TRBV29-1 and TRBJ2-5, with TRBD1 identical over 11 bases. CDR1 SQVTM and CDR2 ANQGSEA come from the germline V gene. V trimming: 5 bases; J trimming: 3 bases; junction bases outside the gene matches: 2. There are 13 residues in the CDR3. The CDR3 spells CSVPGQGEETQYF. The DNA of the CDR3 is TGCAGCGTTCCGGGACAGGGGGAAGAGACCCAGTACTTC.

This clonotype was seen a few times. Here the CDR3 reads CSVEGKPYGYTF. The CDR3, as DNA: TGCAGCGTTGAAGGAAAACCCTATGGCTACACCTTC. This chain joins TRBV29-1 and TRBJ1-2; D not resolved. V was shortened by 1 base and J by 4 bases, with 7 bases between the two germline ends. From germline, CDR1 is SQVTM and CDR2 ANQGSEA. This CDR3 is 12 amino acids long. Full variable domain (missing parts from reference TRBV29-1 and TRBJ1-2): SAVISQKPSRDICQRGTSLTIQCQVDSQVTMMFWYRQQPGQSLTLIATANQGSEATYESGFVIDKFPISRPNLTFSTLTVSNMSPEDSSIYLCSVEGKPYGYTFGSGTRLTVV.

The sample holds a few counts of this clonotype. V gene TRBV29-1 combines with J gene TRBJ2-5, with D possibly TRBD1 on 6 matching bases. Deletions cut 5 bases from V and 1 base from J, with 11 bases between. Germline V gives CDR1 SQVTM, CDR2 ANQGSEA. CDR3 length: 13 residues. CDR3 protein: CSVQPGVQETQYF. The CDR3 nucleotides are TGCAGCGTTCAACCAGGGGTCCAAGAGACCCAGTACTTC.

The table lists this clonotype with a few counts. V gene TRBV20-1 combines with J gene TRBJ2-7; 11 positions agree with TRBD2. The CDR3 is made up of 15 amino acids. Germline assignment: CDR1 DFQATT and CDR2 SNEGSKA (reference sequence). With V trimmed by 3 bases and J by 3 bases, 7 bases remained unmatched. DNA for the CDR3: TGCAGTGCTAGGATACTAGCGGGGGCCAACTACGAGCAGTACTTC. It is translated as CSARILAGANYEQYF.

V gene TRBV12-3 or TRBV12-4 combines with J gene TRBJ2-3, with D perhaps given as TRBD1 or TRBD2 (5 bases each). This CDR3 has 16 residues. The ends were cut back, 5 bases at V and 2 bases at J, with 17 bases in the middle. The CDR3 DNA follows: TGTGCCAGCAGTAAGGCCTCGGGACCTCTCACAGATACGCAGTATTTT. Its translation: CASSKASGPLTDTQYF.

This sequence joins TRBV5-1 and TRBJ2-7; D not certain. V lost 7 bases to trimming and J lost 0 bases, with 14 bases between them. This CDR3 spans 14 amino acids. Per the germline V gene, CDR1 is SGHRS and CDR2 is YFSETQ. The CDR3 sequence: CASRGTPTSYEQYF. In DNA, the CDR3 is TGCGCCAGCCGTGGCACACCGACCTCCTACGAGCAGTACTTC.